A selection of T cell receptor beta chains follows, all from one sample in a study of human T cells and chemical hapten exposure. Each CDR3 protein is one row after TCRdb ran MiXCR on the RACE reads. Counted here are roughly 50,000 distinct CDR3 sequences, more than 9% occurring once; the ten biggest clones make up over 1.5%. This specimen was whole blood, taken in connection with sensitization to the hapten diphenylcyclopropenone (DPC). The receptor set was obtained from a woman between 50 and 59 years old with alopecia areata. Some clones in this sample may be carry-over from other donors' samples. Each CDR3 is given with its conserved first and last residue. A D gene is named only where the DNA matches it firmly. Expanded clones get a size class; other rows say once, few or many, or leave the size out.

TRBV14	TRBJ1-1	many	.	TGTGCCAGCAGCCCCGACCCGGGACATATGAACACTGAAGCTTTCTTT	CASSPDPGHMNTEAFF
TRBV20-1	TRBJ1-2	few	TRBD1	TGCAGTGGGGCGGGGCCACAGGGGTATTCATATGGCTACACCTTC	CSGAGPQGYSYGYTF
TRBV4-1	TRBJ2-4	.	.	TGCGCCAGCAGCCAAGTTGGGACAATTGTAGCCAAAAACATTCAGTACTTC	CASSQVGTIVAKNIQYF
TRBV14	TRBJ1-1	many	.	TGTGCCAGCAGCCAAGCTGGGGCAGTACTCAACGTTGAAGCTTTCTTT	CASSQAGAVLNVEAFF
TRBV7-2	TRBJ2-3	.	.	TGTGCCAGCAGCTTAGGGACTAGCACAGATACGCAGTATTTT	CASSLGTSTDTQYF
TRBV7-9	TRBJ2-3	many	TRBD2	TGTGCCAGCGGTAGCGGGGGCCCGCGCGGTGCAGATACGCAGTATTTT	CASGSGGPRGADTQYF
TRBV28	TRBJ2-3	.	TRBD2	TGTGCCAGCAGTTTAGCTGCTAGCGGGCTCACAGATACGCAGTATTTT	CASSLAASGLTDTQYF
TRBV27	TRBJ2-3	few	TRBD1	TGTGCCAGCTGCCGCAGGGGGCCTAGCACAGATACGCAGTATTTT	CASCRRGPSTDTQYF
TRBV12-3/TRBV12-4	TRBJ1-2	few	.	TGTGCCAGCAGTAGACAGCAAATTAACTATGGCTACACCTTC	CASSRQQINYGYTF
TRBV11-2	TRBJ2-1	few	TRBD1	TGTGCCAGCAGCTCACCCCGAGGGACAGGGCTTGACAATGAGCAGTTCTTC	CASSSPRGTGLDNEQFF
TRBV18	TRBJ1-5	few	.	TGTGCCAGCTCACTTCAATTCAATCAGCCCCAGCATTTT	CASSLQFNQPQHF
TRBV7-2	TRBJ2-7	many	.	TGTGCCAGCAGCTTTCCTGCGCAGGGGGGATTCTACGAGCAGTACTTC	CASSFPAQGGFYEQYF
TRBV29-1	TRBJ2-3	.	TRBD1	TGCAGCGTCCTGACAGGGGCGAGCACAGATACGCAGTATTTT	CSVLTGASTDTQYF
TRBV20-1	TRBJ1-5	few	.	TGCAGTGCTAGACAAACACAAAATCAGCCCCAGCATTTT	CSARQTQNQPQHF
TRBV10-2	TRBJ2-1	many	TRBD2	TGCGCCAGCAGTCTAGCGGGGGGGCATAATGAGCAGTTCTTC	CASSLAGGHNEQFF
TRBV18	TRBJ1-6	many	.	TGTGCCAGCTCACACGACAGGCGGAATTCACCCCTCCACTTT	CASSHDRRNSPLHF
TRBV29-1	TRBJ2-1	many	TRBD1	TGCAGCGCCGCCGGGACAGGTAAAGGATATGAGCAGTTCTTC	CSAAGTGKGYEQFF
TRBV12-3/TRBV12-4	TRBJ2-1	.	.	TGTGCCAGCAGCTCGGTTTTGAGCTCCTACAATGAGCAGTTCTTC	CASSSVLSSYNEQFF
TRBV28	TRBJ2-1	.	.	TGTGCCAGCAGTCCCGACCCCGCAGTGAGGGTCAATGAGCAGTTCTTC	CASSPDPAVRVNEQFF
TRBV6-1	TRBJ1-4	.	.	TGTGCCAGCAGAGAAACCGCGACAAGTACTTATGAAAAACTGTTTTTT	CASRETATSTYEKLFF
TRBV7-9	TRBJ1-1	.	.	TGTGCCAGCAGATCCCTCCGGGGAGAAGCTTTCTTT	CASRSLRGEAFF
TRBV21-1	TRBJ1-1	few	.	TGTGCCAGCAGCAAACGACTGCTTGGGGCTTTCTTT	CASSKRLLGAFF
TRBV12-3/TRBV12-4	TRBJ1-5	.	.	TGTGCCAGCAGTACTAACTCGGGCAATCAGCCCCAGCATTTT	CASSTNSGNQPQHF
TRBV28	TRBJ1-5	.	TRBD1	TGTGCCAGCAGTTTAGAGGGGACAGGGTTCGATCAGCCCCAGCATTTT	CASSLEGTGFDQPQHF
TRBV28	TRBJ2-7	.	TRBD1	TGTGCCAGCAACCCCGGACAGGGCTACGAGCAGTACTTC	CASNPGQGYEQYF
TRBV9	TRBJ1-2	few	.	TGTGCCAGCAGCGCGACGGACTATGGCTACACCTTC	CASSATDYGYTF
TRBV11-2	TRBJ2-7	.	.	TGTGCCAGCAGTGCCGGACGGAATCTGTTCTCCTACGAGCAGTACTTC	CASSAGRNLFSYEQYF
TRBV9	TRBJ2-2	few	.	TGTGCCAGCAGCGTAGCTGGAGTGCTCAACACCGGGGAGCTGTTTTTT	CASSVAGVLNTGELFF
TRBV20-1	TRBJ2-7	few	TRBD2	TGCAGTGCCGATGGGACTAGCGGGAGGGATAACTACGAGCAGTACTTC	CSADGTSGRDNYEQYF
TRBV7-9	TRBJ2-2	few	.	TGTGCCAGCAGCTTCAGAGCCGGGGAGCTGTTTTTT	CASSFRAGELFF
TRBV6-5	TRBJ1-3	many	TRBD1	TGTGCCAGCAGCCCCCGGACAGGGGGCAGTGGAAACACCATATATTTT	CASSPRTGGSGNTIYF
TRBV7-2	TRBJ2-7	few	TRBD2	TGTGCCAGCAGCCTGACTAGCGACTACGAGCAGTACTTC	CASSLTSDYEQYF
TRBV20-1	TRBJ2-7	.	TRBD1	TGCAGTGCTTCAGGGGGCAACAGGGGTTACGAGCAGTACTTC	CSASGGNRGYEQYF
TRBV29-1	TRBJ2-1	few	.	TGCAGCGTCAGGGTCTCGGTCGGTGAGCAGTTCTTC	CSVRVSVGEQFF
TRBV7-6	TRBJ2-7	few	TRBD2	TGTGCCAGCAGCTTAGCGGTGGCTAGCGGGAGTAGCTCCTACGAGCAGTACTTC	CASSLAVASGSSSYEQYF
TRBV5-1	TRBJ1-1	.	.	TGCGCCAGCAGCTTTGATACTAATTGGGGTGCTGAAGCTTTCTTT	CASSFDTNWGAEAFF
TRBV6-5	TRBJ1-1	many	TRBD1	TGTGCCAGCAGAAACGACAGGGATCAAGCTTTCTTT	CASRNDRDQAFF
TRBV2	TRBJ2-3	.	.	TGTGCCAGCAGTCTCGCCTGGGGGACTGCAGATACGCAGTATTTT	CASSLAWGTADTQYF
TRBV5-1	TRBJ2-1	many	TRBD2	TGCGCCAGCAGCTTGGGCCTAGCGGGAGCCTACAATGAGCAGTTCTTC	CASSLGLAGAYNEQFF
TRBV7-8	TRBJ1-1	many	.	TGTGCCAGCAGCCCAACGGGGGCTGAAGCTTTCTTT	CASSPTGAEAFF
TRBV12-3/TRBV12-4	TRBJ2-3	few	.	TGTGCCAGCAGTCCCCAGCGTTCTCCGCAGTATTTT	CASSPQRSPQYF
TRBV28	TRBJ2-1	.	.	TGTGCCAGCAGTTTAGGAGGGGGGACGCACAATGAGCAGTTCTTC	CASSLGGGTHNEQFF
TRBV4-3	TRBJ1-1	.	.	TGCGCCAGCAGCCAAGATCGAGCGGGCAGCCCGCGGAACACTGAAGCTTTCTTT	CASSQDRAGSPRNTEAFF
TRBV29-1	TRBJ1-2	many	.	TGCAGCGTTGAAGAGGGCGTCTATGGCTACACCTTC	CSVEEGVYGYTF
TRBV7-9	TRBJ2-3	.	.	TGTGCCAGCAGCTTTACTAGCTCCCGGCTAGATACGCAGTATTTT	CASSFTSSRLDTQYF
TRBV11-2	TRBJ2-3	few	.	TGTGCCAGCAGCTCGACGGGCATCAGCACAGATACGCAGTATTTT	CASSSTGISTDTQYF
TRBV6-1	TRBJ1-2	.	.	TGTGCCAGCAGTATAAGCGGGGAGGAAGGCTACACCTTC	CASSISGEEGYTF
TRBV24-1	TRBJ2-1	.	.	TGTGCCACCAGTGATTTGGTGGGCCCGGACAATGAGCAGTTCTTC	CATSDLVGPDNEQFF
TRBV20-1	TRBJ1-1	.	.	TGCAGTGCTCCGAACAGGGTTAACACTGAAGCTTTCTTT	CSAPNRVNTEAFF
TRBV7-9	TRBJ2-1	many	.	TGTGCCAGCAGCCCCAAAGCTAGGGTCTCCAATGAGCAGTTCTTC	CASSPKARVSNEQFF
TRBV11-2	TRBJ1-6	.	.	TGTGCCAGCAGCTCCGTGGGCGATTCACCCCTCCACTTT	CASSSVGDSPLHF
TRBV7-2	TRBJ2-1	many	.	TGTGCCAGCAGCCCACCCAAGCGAGACAATGAGCAGTTCTTC	CASSPPKRDNEQFF
TRBV7-2	TRBJ1-5	many	.	TGTGCCAGCGGTTTGGGTAATCAGCCCCAGCATTTT	CASGLGNQPQHF
TRBV7-9	TRBJ2-7	few	.	TGTGCCAGCAGCTTAGGTGCGGTAAGCTCCTACGAGCAGTACTTC	CASSLGAVSSYEQYF